A selection of T cell receptor beta chains follows, all from one sample in a study of T cells in Graves' hyperthyroidism and ophthalmopathy. TCRdb analysed the multiplex PCR reads with MiXCR anew, one entry per CDR3 protein. The sample includes fewer than 350,000 distinct CDR3 sequences, nearly 15% of them seen just once. The sample taken for sequencing was blood. Every receptor here comes from a woman in her fifties or sixties with Graves' hyperthyroidism that later progressed to Graves' ophthalmopathy. CDR3s include the opening cysteine and the closing phenylalanine or tryptophan. The order of the fields is J gene, clone size, V gene, D gene, CDR3 DNA, CDR3 protein. A D gene is named only where the DNA matches it firmly. Clone sizes are given selectively: once, few, many, or a class where the clone is expanded.

J gene: TRBJ2-2; clone size: many; V gene: TRBV6-5; D gene: TRBD2; CDR3 DNA: TGTGCCAGCAGTTACTCTCCGCTAGCGGGATCTACCGGGGAGCTGTTTTTT; CDR3 protein: CASSYSPLAGSTGELFF
J gene: TRBJ2-1; clone size: few; V gene: TRBV18; D gene: TRBD1; CDR3 DNA: TGTGCCAGCTCACCCGGACAGGCACGGGGAAATGAGCAGTTCTTC; CDR3 protein: CASSPGQARGNEQFF
J gene: TRBJ2-3; clone size: -; V gene: TRBV14; D gene: -; CDR3 DNA: TGTGCCAGCAGCCAAGGTGACAGCAACACAGATACGCAGTATTTT; CDR3 protein: CASSQGDSNTDTQYF
J gene: TRBJ1-6; clone size: many; V gene: TRBV20-1; D gene: -; CDR3 DNA: TGCAGTGCTAGAGACGGACCCTGGGTTTCACCCCTCCACTTT; CDR3 protein: CSARDGPWVSPLHF
J gene: TRBJ2-1; clone size: many; V gene: TRBV20-1; D gene: -; CDR3 DNA: TGCAGTGCTAGAGATCCTAGAACTACCTACAATGAGCAGTTCTTC; CDR3 protein: CSARDPRTTYNEQFF
J gene: TRBJ1-2; clone size: -; V gene: TRBV6-1; D gene: -; CDR3 DNA: TGTGCCAGCGGCCTTCCTACAGGGTATGGCTACACCTTC; CDR3 protein: CASGLPTGYGYTF
J gene: TRBJ2-1; clone size: few; V gene: TRBV5-6; D gene: -; CDR3 DNA: TGTGCCAGCAGCCGGGGACTCTCCCCCGAGCAGTTCTTC; CDR3 protein: CASSRGLSPEQFF
J gene: TRBJ1-2; clone size: -; V gene: TRBV6-1; D gene: -; CDR3 DNA: TGTGCCAGCAGTGAACCATACTTAGATGGCTACACCTTC; CDR3 protein: CASSEPYLDGYTF
J gene: TRBJ1-1; clone size: many; V gene: TRBV30; D gene: TRBD1; CDR3 DNA: TGTGCCGGAGGCAGGGGGCCTGGGACTGAAGCTTTCTTT; CDR3 protein: CAGGRGPGTEAFF
J gene: TRBJ1-4; clone size: many; V gene: TRBV10-3; D gene: -; CDR3 DNA: TGTGCCATCAGTGAGGGAGGGGATGAAAAACTGTTTTTT; CDR3 protein: CAISEGGDEKLFF
J gene: TRBJ2-2; clone size: many; V gene: TRBV12-3/TRBV12-4; D gene: -; CDR3 DNA: TGTGCCAGCAGCCCTGCCTACGGAACCGGGGAGCTGTTTTTT; CDR3 protein: CASSPAYGTGELFF
J gene: TRBJ2-7; clone size: many; V gene: TRBV15; D gene: -; CDR3 DNA: TGTGCCACCAGCAGAGATGTTGCGGACGAGCAGTACTTC; CDR3 protein: CATSRDVADEQYF
J gene: TRBJ1-5; clone size: many; V gene: TRBV5-1; D gene: -; CDR3 DNA: TGCGCCAGCAGCCTGCTTGGGATGGGCAATCAGCCCCAGCATTTT; CDR3 protein: CASSLLGMGNQPQHF
J gene: TRBJ2-1; clone size: many; V gene: TRBV2; D gene: TRBD1; CDR3 DNA: TGTGCCAGCAGTGATTTACGGACAGGGGGCTGGAATGAGCAGTTCTTC; CDR3 protein: CASSDLRTGGWNEQFF
J gene: TRBJ2-1; clone size: -; V gene: TRBV27; D gene: TRBD2; CDR3 DNA: TGTGCCAGCAGTTTAAAGCCCCTAGCGGGTCTCTATGAGCAGTTCTTC; CDR3 protein: CASSLKPLAGLYEQFF
J gene: TRBJ2-2; clone size: few; V gene: TRBV6-1; D gene: -; CDR3 DNA: TGTGCCAGCAGGCTCGGGACGAACACCGGGGAGCTGTTTTTT; CDR3 protein: CASRLGTNTGELFF